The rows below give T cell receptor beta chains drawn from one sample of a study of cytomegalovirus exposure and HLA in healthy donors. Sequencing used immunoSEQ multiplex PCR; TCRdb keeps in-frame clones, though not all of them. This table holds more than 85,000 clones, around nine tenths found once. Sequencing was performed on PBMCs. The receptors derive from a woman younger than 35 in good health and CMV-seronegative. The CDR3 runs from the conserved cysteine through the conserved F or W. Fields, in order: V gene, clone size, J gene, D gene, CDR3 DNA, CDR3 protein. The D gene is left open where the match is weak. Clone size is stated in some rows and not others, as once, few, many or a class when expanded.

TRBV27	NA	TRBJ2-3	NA	TGTGCCAGCACCCCAGGCGGCGGGGGCCCCACAGATACGCAGTATTTT	CASTPGGGGPTDTQYF
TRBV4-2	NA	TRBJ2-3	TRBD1	TGTGCCAGCAGCCAAGTTGGACAGGGATCGCCCCGAGATACGCAGTATTTT	CASSQVGQGSPRDTQYF
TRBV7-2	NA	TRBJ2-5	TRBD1	TGTGCCAGCAGCTTTAGGGGACAGAGGCAAGAGACCCAGTACTTC	CASSFRGQRQETQYF
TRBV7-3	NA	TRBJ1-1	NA	TGTGCCAGCAGCAGCCTCTTCCAGGGATTGAACACTGAAGCTTTCTTT	CASSSLFQGLNTEAFF
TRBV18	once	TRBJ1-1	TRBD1	TGTGCCAGCTCCCACCGGGGGACAGGGGAGAACACTGAAGCTTTCTTT	CASSHRGTGENTEAFF
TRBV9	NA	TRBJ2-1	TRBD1	TGTGCCAGCAGCTCACCCCTCATACCAGGGGGCGAGGATGAGCAGTTCTTC	CASSSPLIPGGEDEQFF
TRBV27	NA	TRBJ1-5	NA	TGTGCCAGCAGTCCCGCGTCCAATCAGCCCCAGCATTTT	CASSPASNQPQHF
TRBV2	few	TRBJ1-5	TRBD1	TGTGCCAGCAGCCTCGGGACAGGGGGGCAGCCCCAGCATTTT	CASSLGTGGQPQHF
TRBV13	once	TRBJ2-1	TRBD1	TGTGCCAGCAGCCCCCGGGGGGACAGGGGACCGCATGAGCAGTTCTTC	CASSPRGDRGPHEQFF
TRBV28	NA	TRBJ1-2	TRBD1	TGTGCCAGCAGACGCGACAGGGCCTATGGCTACACCTTC	CASRRDRAYGYTF